This T cell receptor beta chain was sequenced during a study of T cells in Graves' hyperthyroidism and ophthalmopathy. This CDR3 comprises 16 residues. Germline V lookup: CDR1 SGHAT, CDR2 FQNNGV. V shed 3 bases and J 6 bases; nucleotides not matched to a gene: 7. In its sample, this clonotype was seen many times. Its antigen is undetermined. Amplification of TCR beta CDR3 regions was performed using RNA transcripts as template. Primed by the HTBI set, a first-round RT-PCR was run on the TCR CDR3. Each CDR3 protein is one row after TCRdb ran MiXCR on the multiplex PCR reads. The sample has around 520,000 distinct CDR3 sequences, approximately 15% seen once. General study points: With a median lead of around 6.7 months before onset, the model predicted ophthalmopathy.

The TCR sequence derives from a woman under 30 with Graves' hyperthyroidism. Sequenced material: blood. The V call is TRBV11-2, the J call TRBJ1-4, with 10 positions matching TRBD1. The CDR3 DNA follows: TGTGCCAGCAGCTTGAACCCCGGGACAGGGGATGAAAAACTGTTTTTT. Its translation: CASSLNPGTGDEKLFF.